This is a list of T cell receptor beta chains from one sample in a study of T cells after yellow fever vaccination. TCRdb processed the 5' RACE reads anew with MiXCR; each CDR3 protein has one entry. The repertoire holds about 320,000 distinct CDR3 sequences, with under 15% as singletons. The source was CD4+ T cells sorted from PBMCs, collected 15 days after the yellow fever booster vaccination. Receptors were obtained from a man between 18 and 29 years old who received the YFV17D yellow fever vaccine. Each CDR3 is given with its conserved first and last residue. A D gene is named only where the DNA matches it firmly. Size tells how often a clone was seen (once, few, many) or the class of an expanded clone, and some rows leave it out.

CDR3 length	V gene	D gene	J gene	clone size	CDR3 protein	CDR3 DNA
12	TRBV20-1	TRBD2	TRBJ2-3	NA	CSARHSGGSQYF	TGCAGTGCTAGACATAGCGGGGGCTCTCAATATTTT
13	TRBV6-2/TRBV6-3	NA	TRBJ1-2	NA	CASSYSEGGGYTF	TGTGCCAGCAGTTACTCTGAGGGTGGCGGCTACACCTTC
14	TRBV27	NA	TRBJ2-7	NA	CASSLFRQSNEQYF	TGTGCCAGCAGTTTATTCAGACAGTCCAACGAGCAGTACTTC
19	TRBV11-2	TRBD2	TRBJ2-5	few	CASSHLRGGSAGGRETQYF	TGTGCCAGCAGCCATCTTAGGGGCGGTTCAGCGGGGGGGCGAGAGACCCAGTACTTC
10	TRBV23-1	NA	TRBJ2-1	few	CAGEVFEQFF	TGCGCCGGCGAGGTGTTTGAGCAGTTCTTC
14	TRBV5-1	NA	TRBJ2-7	few	CASSLGAPRAEQYF	TGCGCCAGCAGCTTGGGGGCCCCTCGCGCCGAGCAGTACTTC
13	TRBV12-3/TRBV12-4	NA	TRBJ1-1	NA	CASSLTRSFEAFF	TGTGCCAGCAGCCTTACACGGTCGTTTGAAGCTTTCTTT
15	TRBV7-2	TRBD1	TRBJ1-1	few	CASSSGQGGITEAFF	TGTGCCAGCAGCTCCGGACAGGGCGGAATTACTGAAGCTTTCTTT
15	TRBV9	NA	TRBJ1-4	few	CASSVGTTTNEKLFF	TGTGCCAGCAGCGTAGGGACAACAACTAATGAAAAACTGTTTTTT
18	TRBV5-4	TRBD2	TRBJ2-1	NA	CASSSGTSGGAGWDEQFF	TGTGCCAGCAGCTCCGGGACTAGCGGGGGGGCCGGTTGGGATGAGCAGTTCTTC
16	TRBV15	NA	TRBJ2-3	few	CATSRGASAITDTQYF	TGTGCCACCAGCAGAGGGGCGTCGGCTATCACAGATACGCAGTATTTT
14	TRBV18	NA	TRBJ1-3	NA	CASSSQGTGNTIYF	TGTGCCAGCTCCAGCCAGGGAACTGGAAACACCATATATTTT
14	TRBV10-3	NA	TRBJ2-6	few	CATRGASGANVLTF	TGTGCCACCCGGGGTGCCTCCGGGGCCAACGTCCTGACTTTC
15	TRBV7-2	TRBD2	TRBJ2-7	few	CASSLSGGHSYEQYF	TGTGCCAGCAGCCTGAGCGGGGGACACTCCTACGAGCAGTACTTC
11	TRBV20-1	NA	TRBJ2-5	NA	CSAVSGETQYF	TGCAGTGCCGTATCAGGAGAGACCCAGTACTTC
11	TRBV29-1	NA	TRBJ1-2	few	CSVAVNYGYTF	TGCAGCGTTGCAGTTAACTATGGCTACACCTTC
15	TRBV3-1	NA	TRBJ1-1	many	CASSQVRLTGAEAFF	TGTGCCAGCAGCCAAGTACGGCTGACGGGCGCTGAAGCTTTCTTT
13	TRBV5-1	NA	TRBJ2-5	NA	CASSVNLQETQYF	TGCGCCAGCAGCGTCAACCTACAAGAGACCCAGTACTTC
15	TRBV24-1	NA	TRBJ2-1	NA	CATSDYTPRGDSQFF	TGTGCCACCAGTGATTATACGCCTAGAGGGGATTCGCAGTTCTTC
18	TRBV11-2	NA	TRBJ2-1	NA	CASSFRGATVSSYNEQFF	TGTGCCAGCAGCTTTAGGGGGGCTACAGTTAGCTCCTACAATGAGCAGTTCTTC
15	TRBV4-3	NA	TRBJ2-2	NA	CASRRTVANTGELFF	TGCGCCAGCAGGAGGACGGTGGCGAACACCGGGGAGCTGTTTTTT
16	TRBV9	NA	TRBJ2-3	NA	CASSVRVGDETDTQYF	TGTGCCAGCAGCGTTCGGGTAGGGGACGAGACAGATACGCAGTATTTT
15	TRBV12-3/TRBV12-4	NA	TRBJ1-3	NA	CASTRDGSSGNTIYF	TGTGCCAGCACCCGGGACGGTTCCTCTGGAAACACCATATATTTT
18	TRBV7-2	TRBD2	TRBJ2-7	NA	CASSLARFSRGGSYEQYF	TGTGCCAGCAGCTTAGCGCGGTTTTCGCGGGGGGGTTCCTACGAGCAGTACTTC
13	TRBV12-3/TRBV12-4	NA	TRBJ2-5	NA	CASSRQEGETQYF	TGTGCCAGCAGCAGACAGGAAGGGGAGACCCAGTACTTC
18	TRBV11-3	TRBD2	TRBJ2-1	few	CASSLDQSGTSGYNEQFF	TGTGCCAGCAGCTTAGATCAGTCGGGAACTAGCGGCTACAATGAGCAGTTCTTC
12	TRBV7-9	NA	TRBJ2-5	NA	CATPMPGETQYF	TGTGCCACACCAATGCCGGGGGAGACCCAGTACTTC
16	TRBV15	TRBD1	TRBJ2-1	few	CATSSGQGRSYNEQFF	TGTGCCACCAGCAGTGGACAGGGCCGCTCCTACAATGAGCAGTTCTTC
15	TRBV15	NA	TRBJ2-3	many	CATSRDRTSTDTQYF	TGTGCCACCAGCAGAGATCGAACTAGCACAGATACGCAGTATTTT
14	TRBV25-1	TRBD1	TRBJ2-5	NA	CASSGDRGWETQYF	TGTGCCAGCAGTGGTGACAGGGGTTGGGAGACCCAGTACTTC
16	TRBV4-1	NA	TRBJ2-3	NA	CASSQVGGPSADTQYF	TGCGCCAGCAGCCAAGTAGGGGGGCCGAGCGCAGATACGCAGTATTTT
13	TRBV7-9	NA	TRBJ1-1	NA	CASSRMRITEAFF	TGTGCCAGCAGCCGAATGAGGATAACTGAAGCTTTCTTT
14	TRBV6-5	NA	TRBJ1-6	few	CASSTGGGKSPLHF	TGTGCCAGCAGCACCGGGGGGGGGAAATCACCCCTCCACTTT